This TCR beta chain derives from a study of OX40 agonist ivuxolimab in advanced cancers. Sequencing used immunoSEQ multiplex PCR; TCRdb keeps in-frame clones, though not all of them. Of tens of thousands of clones in the sample, approximately 91% are singletons; the top ten hold roughly 5.1%. Autoimmune disease history or systemic immunosuppression was exclusionary. The germline gives CDR1 MNHNS, CDR2 SASEGT. The CDR3 contains 12 residues. V shed 8 bases and J shed 6 bases, with 8 bases lying between them. The material sequenced was CD4+ or CD8+ T cells sorted from blood, taken in a trial of the OX40 agonist ivuxolimab. This rearrangement joins TRBV6-1 to TRBJ1-6; D not certain. This TCR derives from an adult with an advanced solid tumor such as melanoma, head and neck, liver or kidney cancer. CDR3 sequence reads: CASRVPNSPLHF. The CDR3 bases are TGTGCCAGCCGGGTCCCTAATTCACCCCTCCACTTT.